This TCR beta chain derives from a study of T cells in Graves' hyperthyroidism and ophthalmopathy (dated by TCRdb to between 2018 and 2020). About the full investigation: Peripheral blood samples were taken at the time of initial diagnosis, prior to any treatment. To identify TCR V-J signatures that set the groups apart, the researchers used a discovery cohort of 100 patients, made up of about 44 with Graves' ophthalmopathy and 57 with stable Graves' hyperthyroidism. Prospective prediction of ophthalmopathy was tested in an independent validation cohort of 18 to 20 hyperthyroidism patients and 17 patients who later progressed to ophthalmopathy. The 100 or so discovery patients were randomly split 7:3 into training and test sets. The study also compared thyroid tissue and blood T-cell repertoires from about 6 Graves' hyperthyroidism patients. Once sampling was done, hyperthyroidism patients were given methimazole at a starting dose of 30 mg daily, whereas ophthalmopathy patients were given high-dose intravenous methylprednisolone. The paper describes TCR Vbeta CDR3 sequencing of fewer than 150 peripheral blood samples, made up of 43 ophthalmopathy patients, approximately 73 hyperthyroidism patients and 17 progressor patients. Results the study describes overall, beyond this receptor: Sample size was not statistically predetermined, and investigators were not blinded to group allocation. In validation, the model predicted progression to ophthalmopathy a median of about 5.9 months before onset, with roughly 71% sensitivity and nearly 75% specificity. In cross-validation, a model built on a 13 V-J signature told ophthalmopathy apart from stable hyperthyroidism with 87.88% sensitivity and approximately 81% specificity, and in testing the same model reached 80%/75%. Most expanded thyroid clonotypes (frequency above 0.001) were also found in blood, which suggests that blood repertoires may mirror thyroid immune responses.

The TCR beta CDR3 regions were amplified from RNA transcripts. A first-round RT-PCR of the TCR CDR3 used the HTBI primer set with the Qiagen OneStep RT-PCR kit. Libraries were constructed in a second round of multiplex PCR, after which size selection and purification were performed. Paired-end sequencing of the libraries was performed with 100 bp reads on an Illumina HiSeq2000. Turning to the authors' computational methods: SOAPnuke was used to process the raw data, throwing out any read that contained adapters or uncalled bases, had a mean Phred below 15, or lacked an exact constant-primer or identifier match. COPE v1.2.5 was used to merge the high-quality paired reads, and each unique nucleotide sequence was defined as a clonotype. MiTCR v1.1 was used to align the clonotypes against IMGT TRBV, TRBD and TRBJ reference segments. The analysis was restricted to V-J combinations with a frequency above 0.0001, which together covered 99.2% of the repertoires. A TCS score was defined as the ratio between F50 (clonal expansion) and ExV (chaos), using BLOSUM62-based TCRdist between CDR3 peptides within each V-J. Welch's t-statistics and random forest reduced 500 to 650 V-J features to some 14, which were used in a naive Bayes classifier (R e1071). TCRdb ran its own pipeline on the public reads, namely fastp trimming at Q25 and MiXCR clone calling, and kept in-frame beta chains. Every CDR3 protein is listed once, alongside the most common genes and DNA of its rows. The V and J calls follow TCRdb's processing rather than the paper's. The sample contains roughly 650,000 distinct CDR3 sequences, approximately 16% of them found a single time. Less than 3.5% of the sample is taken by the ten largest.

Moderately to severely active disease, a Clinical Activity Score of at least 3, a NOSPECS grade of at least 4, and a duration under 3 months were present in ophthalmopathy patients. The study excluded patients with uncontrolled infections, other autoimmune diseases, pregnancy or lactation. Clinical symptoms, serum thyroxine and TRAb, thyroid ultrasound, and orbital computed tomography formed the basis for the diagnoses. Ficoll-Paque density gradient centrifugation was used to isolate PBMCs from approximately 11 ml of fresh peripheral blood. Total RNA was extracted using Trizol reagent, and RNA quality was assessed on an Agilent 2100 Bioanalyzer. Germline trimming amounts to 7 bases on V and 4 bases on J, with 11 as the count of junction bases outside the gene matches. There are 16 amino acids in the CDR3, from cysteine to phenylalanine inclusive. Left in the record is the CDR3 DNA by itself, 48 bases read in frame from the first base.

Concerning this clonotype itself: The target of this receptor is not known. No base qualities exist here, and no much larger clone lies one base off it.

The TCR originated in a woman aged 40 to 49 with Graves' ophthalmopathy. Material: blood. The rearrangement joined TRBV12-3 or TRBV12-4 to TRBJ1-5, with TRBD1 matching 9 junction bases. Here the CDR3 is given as CASNIHSGQGNQPQHF. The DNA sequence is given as TGTGCCAGCAACATCCATTCCGGACAGGGGAATCAGCCCCAGCATTTT.